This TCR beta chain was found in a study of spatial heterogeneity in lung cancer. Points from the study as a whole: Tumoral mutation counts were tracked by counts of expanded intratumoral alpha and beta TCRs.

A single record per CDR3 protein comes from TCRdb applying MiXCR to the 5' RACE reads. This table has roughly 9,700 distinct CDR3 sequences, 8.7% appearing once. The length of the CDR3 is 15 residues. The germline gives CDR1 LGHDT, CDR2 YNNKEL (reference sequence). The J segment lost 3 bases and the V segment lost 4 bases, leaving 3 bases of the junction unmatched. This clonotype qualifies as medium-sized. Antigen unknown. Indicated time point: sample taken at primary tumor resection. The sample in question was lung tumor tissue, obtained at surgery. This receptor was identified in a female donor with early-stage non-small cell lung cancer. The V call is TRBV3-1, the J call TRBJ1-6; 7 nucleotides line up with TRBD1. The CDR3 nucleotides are TGTGCCAGCAGCCTCCAGGGGGTCTATAATTCACCCCTCCACTTT. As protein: CASSLQGVYNSPLHF.